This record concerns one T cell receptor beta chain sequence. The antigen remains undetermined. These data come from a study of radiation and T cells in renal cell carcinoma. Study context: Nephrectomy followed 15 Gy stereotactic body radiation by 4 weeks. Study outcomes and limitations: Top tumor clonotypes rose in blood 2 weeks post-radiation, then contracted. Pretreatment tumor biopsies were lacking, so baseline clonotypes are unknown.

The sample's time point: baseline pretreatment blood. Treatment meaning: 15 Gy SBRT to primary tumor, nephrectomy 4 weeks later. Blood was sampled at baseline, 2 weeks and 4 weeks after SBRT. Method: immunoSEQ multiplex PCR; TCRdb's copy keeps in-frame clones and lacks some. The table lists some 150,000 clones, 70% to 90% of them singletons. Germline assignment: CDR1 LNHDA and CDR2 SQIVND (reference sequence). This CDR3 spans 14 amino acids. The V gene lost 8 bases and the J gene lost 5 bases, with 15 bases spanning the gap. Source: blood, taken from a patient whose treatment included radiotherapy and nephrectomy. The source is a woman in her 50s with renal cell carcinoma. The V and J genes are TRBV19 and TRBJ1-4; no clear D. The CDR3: CASEAQAGNEKLFF. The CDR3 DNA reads TGTGCCAGTGAGGCCCAAGCGGGAAATGAAAAACTGTTTTTT.